This TCR beta chain was retrieved from a study of response to subunit inactivated influenza vaccine. Whole-study results and caveats: There was a suggestion from the authors that each seasonal influenza vaccination recruits few new T cells.

Germline loops: CDR1 ENHRY, CDR2 SYGVKD. The V end was cut by 2 bases, the J end by 0 bases, with 8 bases between. This CDR3 contains 15 residues. TCRdb processed the RT-PCR reads anew with MiXCR; each CDR3 protein has one entry. The sample shows some 850,000 distinct CDR3 sequences, less than 20% of them seen only once. In this sample, this clonotype turned up a few times. What it recognizes is unknown. Material: PBMCs from blood, obtained 4 to 6 days after vaccination. This chain links TRBV10-3 with TRBJ1-5; no clear D. The TCR comes from a man in his forties or fifties who received an inactivated influenza vaccine. CDR3 protein: CAISEVENSNQPQHF. The CDR3 coding sequence is TGTGCCATCAGTGAGGTTGAAAATAGCAATCAGCCCCAGCATTTT.